Below, one T cell receptor beta chain is given with its context. Its antigen is not identified. CDR3 length equals 16 residues. Germline assignment: CDR1 SGHTA and CDR2 FQGTGA. Trimming stripped 5 bases from V and 7 bases from J, with 23 bases between. TCRdb's copy holds only in-frame clones and misses some; the assay was immunoSEQ multiplex PCR. The sample lists about 9,200 clones; around two thirds were seen once. The source of the sample is a study of T cells in tumors after PD-1 blockade. Broader study findings: Clonal replacement was seen across treatment, not between pre-treatment samples. Peripheral recruitment is suggested, as some novel exhausted tumor clones were in pre-treatment blood.

Sample: tumor tissue, taken after anti-PD-1 treatment. The rearrangement links TRBV7-3 to TRBJ1-2, with D tentatively TRBD1 (5 bases). This sequence was found in a human donor with basal cell carcinoma. As DNA, the CDR3 is TGTGCCAGCAGCCCCTCCCCGGGACGGGGAGAGGGTGGCTACACCTTC. This translates into CASSPSPGRGEGGYTF.